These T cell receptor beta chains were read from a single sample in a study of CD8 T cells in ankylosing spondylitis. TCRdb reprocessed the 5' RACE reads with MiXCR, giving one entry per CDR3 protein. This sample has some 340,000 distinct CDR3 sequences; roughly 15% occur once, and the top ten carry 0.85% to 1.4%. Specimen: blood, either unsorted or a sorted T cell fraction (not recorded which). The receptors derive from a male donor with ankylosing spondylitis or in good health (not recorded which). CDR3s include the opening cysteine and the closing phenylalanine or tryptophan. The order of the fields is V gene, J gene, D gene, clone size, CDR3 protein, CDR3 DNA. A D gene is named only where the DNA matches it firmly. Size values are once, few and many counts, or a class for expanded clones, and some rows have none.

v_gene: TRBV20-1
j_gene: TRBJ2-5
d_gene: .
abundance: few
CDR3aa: CSASETGTETQYF
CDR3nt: TGCAGTGCTAGCGAAACAGGGACTGAGACCCAGTACTTC

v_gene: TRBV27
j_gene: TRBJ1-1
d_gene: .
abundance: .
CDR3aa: CASSLLSPETEAFF
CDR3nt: TGTGCCAGCAGTTTATTGTCCCCGGAGACTGAAGCTTTCTTT

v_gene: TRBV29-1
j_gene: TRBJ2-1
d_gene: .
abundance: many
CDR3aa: CSVDHAGTPAEQFF
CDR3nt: TGCAGCGTTGACCACGCCGGGACTCCAGCTGAGCAGTTCTTC

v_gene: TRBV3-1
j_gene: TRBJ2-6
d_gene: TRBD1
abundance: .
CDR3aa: CAISLGDRGNSGANVLTF
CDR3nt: TGTGCCATCAGTTTAGGGGACAGGGGCAACTCTGGGGCCAACGTCCTGACTTTC

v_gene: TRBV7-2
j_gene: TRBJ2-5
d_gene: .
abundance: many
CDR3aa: CASSPMSGQETQYF
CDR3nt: TGTGCCAGCAGCCCTATGAGCGGGCAAGAGACCCAGTACTTC

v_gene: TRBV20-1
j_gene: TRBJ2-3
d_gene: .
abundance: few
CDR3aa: CSAFYTDTQYF
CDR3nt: TGCAGTGCGTTTTACACAGATACGCAGTATTTT

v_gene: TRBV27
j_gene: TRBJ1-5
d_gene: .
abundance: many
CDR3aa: CASSLGRSGPQHF
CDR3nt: TGTGCCAGCAGTTTAGGGCGGTCCGGGCCCCAGCATTTT

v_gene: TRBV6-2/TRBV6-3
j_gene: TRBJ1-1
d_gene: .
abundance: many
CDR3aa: CASSYQEHTEAFF
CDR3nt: TGTGCCAGCAGTTACCAAGAGCACACTGAAGCTTTCTTT

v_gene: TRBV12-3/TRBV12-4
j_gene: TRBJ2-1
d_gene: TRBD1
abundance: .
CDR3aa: CASSLEGGLEQFF
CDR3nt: TGTGCCAGCAGTTTAGAAGGGGGCCTAGAGCAGTTCTTC

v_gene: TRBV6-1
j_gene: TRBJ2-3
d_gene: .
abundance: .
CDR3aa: CASTYRGLTDTQYF
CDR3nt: TGTGCCAGCACCTACCGGGGCCTCACAGATACGCAGTATTTT

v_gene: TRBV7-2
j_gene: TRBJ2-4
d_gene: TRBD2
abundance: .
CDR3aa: CASSPGLAGANIQYF
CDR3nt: TGTGCCAGCAGCCCGGGACTAGCGGGAGCTAACATTCAGTACTTC

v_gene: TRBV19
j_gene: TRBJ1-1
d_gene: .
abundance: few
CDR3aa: CASRTHQQYRTEAFF
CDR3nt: TGTGCCAGTAGGACCCATCAGCAGTACCGAACTGAAGCTTTCTTT

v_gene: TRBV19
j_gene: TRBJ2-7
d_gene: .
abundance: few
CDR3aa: CAVRGREGNYEQYF
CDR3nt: TGTGCCGTAAGGGGGAGGGAGGGAAACTACGAGCAGTACTTC

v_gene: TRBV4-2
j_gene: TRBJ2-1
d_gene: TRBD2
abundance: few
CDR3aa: CASSQDRLGSAGLGGNEQFF
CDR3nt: TGTGCCAGCAGCCAAGATCGTTTGGGTTCAGCGGGACTTGGGGGAAATGAGCAGTTCTTC

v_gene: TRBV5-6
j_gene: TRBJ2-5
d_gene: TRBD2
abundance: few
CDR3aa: CASSLGLGEGETQYF
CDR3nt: TGTGCCAGCAGCTTGGGTTTAGGGGAGGGCGAGACCCAGTACTTC

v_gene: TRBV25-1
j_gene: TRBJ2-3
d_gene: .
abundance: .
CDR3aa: CASSSGFTDTQYF
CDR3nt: TGTGCCAGCAGTTCGGGGTTCACAGATACGCAGTATTTT

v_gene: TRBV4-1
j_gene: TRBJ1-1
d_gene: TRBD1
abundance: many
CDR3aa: CASSQDWGTGGAAEAFF
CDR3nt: TGCGCCAGCAGCCAAGATTGGGGGACAGGGGGCGCCGCTGAAGCTTTCTTT

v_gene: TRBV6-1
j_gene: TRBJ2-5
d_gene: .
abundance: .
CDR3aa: CASSEQGWQETQYF
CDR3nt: TGTGCCAGCAGTGAGCAGGGGTGGCAAGAGACCCAGTACTTC

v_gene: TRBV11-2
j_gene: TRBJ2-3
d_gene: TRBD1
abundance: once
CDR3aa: CASSFTGTGGYGTDTQYF
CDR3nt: TGTGCCAGCAGCTTCACCGGGACAGGGGGTTATGGCACAGATACGCAGTATTTT

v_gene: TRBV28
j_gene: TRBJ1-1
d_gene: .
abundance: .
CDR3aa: CAGTAGGQSNTEAFF
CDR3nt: TGTGCCGGCACCGCGGGGGGTCAGTCGAACACTGAAGCTTTCTTT

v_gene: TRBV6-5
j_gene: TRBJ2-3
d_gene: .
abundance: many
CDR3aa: CASRQGTDTQYF
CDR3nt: TGTGCCAGCAGGCAGGGCACAGATACGCAGTATTTT

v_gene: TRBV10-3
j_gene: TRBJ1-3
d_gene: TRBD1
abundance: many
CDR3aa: CAISSPGQSLNTIYF
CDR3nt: TGTGCCATCAGTTCACCGGGACAGTCATTAAACACCATATATTTT

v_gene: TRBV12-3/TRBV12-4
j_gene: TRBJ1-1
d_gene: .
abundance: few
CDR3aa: CASSFEGHPNTEAFF
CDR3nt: TGTGCCAGCAGTTTTGAGGGACACCCGAACACTGAAGCTTTCTTT

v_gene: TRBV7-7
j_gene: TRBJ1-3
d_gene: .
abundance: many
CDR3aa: CASSLDTGRGNTIYF
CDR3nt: TGTGCCAGCAGCTTGGACACAGGGAGAGGAAACACCATATATTTT

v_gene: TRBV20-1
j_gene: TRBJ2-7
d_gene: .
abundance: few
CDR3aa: CSAPTAYSYEQYF
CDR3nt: TGCAGTGCTCCGACAGCGTACTCCTACGAGCAGTACTTC

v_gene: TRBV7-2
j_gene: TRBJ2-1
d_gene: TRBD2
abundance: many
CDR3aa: CASSRSSGRPGDEQFF
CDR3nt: TGTGCCAGCAGTCGTAGTAGCGGGAGACCCGGGGATGAGCAGTTCTTC

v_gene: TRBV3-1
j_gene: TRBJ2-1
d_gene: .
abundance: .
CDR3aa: CASSRAGMAYNEQFF
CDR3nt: TGTGCCAGCAGCCGGGCGGGTATGGCCTACAATGAGCAGTTCTTC

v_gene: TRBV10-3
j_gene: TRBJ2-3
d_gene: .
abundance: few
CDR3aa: CAISVSGAGGDTQYF
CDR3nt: TGTGCCATCAGTGTATCAGGGGCTGGTGGGGATACGCAGTATTTT

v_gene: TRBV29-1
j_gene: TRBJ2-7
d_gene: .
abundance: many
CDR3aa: CSVKSSYEQYF
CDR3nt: TGCAGCGTTAAGAGCTCCTACGAGCAGTACTTC

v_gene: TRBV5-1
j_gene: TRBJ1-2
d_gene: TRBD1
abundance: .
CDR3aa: CASKTGVANYGYTF
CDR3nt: TGCGCCAGTAAGACAGGGGTAGCTAACTATGGCTACACCTTC

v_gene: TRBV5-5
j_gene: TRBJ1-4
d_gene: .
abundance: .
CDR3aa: CASSLKDKLFF
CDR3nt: TGTGCCAGCAGCTTGAAGGACAAACTGTTTTTT

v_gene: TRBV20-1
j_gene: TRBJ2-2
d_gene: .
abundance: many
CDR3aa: CSARDEESGELFF
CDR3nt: TGCAGTGCTAGAGATGAGGAATCTGGGGAGCTGTTTTTT

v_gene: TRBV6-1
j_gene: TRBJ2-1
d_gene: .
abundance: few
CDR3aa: CASRLLVGSYNEQFF
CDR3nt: TGTGCCAGCAGGCTTCTCGTGGGCTCCTACAATGAGCAGTTCTTC

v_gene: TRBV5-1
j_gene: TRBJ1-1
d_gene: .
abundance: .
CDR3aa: CASSLASGKPEAFF
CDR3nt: TGCGCCAGCAGCTTGGCCAGTGGGAAGCCTGAAGCTTTCTTT

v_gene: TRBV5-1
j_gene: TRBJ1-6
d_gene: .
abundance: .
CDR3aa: CASSLATGRENSPLHF
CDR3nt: TGCGCCAGCAGCTTGGCCACGGGGCGAGAGAATTCACCCCTCCACTTT

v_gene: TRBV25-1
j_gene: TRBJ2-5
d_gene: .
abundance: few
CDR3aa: CASSAPHRETQYF
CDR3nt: TGTGCCAGCAGTGCCCCCCATAGGGAGACCCAGTACTTC

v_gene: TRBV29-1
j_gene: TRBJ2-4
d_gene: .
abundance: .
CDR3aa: CSATEAKNIQYF
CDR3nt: TGCAGCGCGACAGAGGCCAAAAACATTCAGTACTTC

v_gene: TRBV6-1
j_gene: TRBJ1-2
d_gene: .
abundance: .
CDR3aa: CASSASGAAPYGYTF
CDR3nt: TGTGCCAGCAGTGCCTCCGGGGCAGCCCCCTATGGCTACACCTTC

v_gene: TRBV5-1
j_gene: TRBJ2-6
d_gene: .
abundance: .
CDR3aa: CASSLELGSGANVLTF
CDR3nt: TGCGCCAGCAGCTTGGAACTCGGGTCTGGGGCCAACGTCCTGACTTTC

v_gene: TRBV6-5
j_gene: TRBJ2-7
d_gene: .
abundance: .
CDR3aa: CASSYSGRTYEQYF
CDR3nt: TGTGCCAGCAGTTACTCGGGCAGAACCTACGAGCAGTACTTC

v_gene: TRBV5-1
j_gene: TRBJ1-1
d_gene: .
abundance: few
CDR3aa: CASSLSSRDTEAFF
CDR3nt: TGCGCCAGCAGCTTATCCAGCAGGGATACTGAAGCTTTCTTT